This entry is about one TCR beta chain. Which antigen it targets is not known. No base-level quality is on record; no much larger clone is a single base apart. Other DNA variants within this sample encode the same CDR3. Patients with a history of autoimmune disease or receiving systemic immunosuppression were excluded from the trial. Peripheral blood for TCR sequencing was collected from all dose cohorts at baseline, on cycle 4 day 1, and on cycle 7 day 1. The samples were taken from a phase I, first-in-human, multicenter, open-label dose-escalation trial of ivuxolimab. Adults with locally advanced or metastatic melanoma, renal cell, hepatocellular, or head and neck squamous cell carcinoma were enrolled in the trial. CD4+ and CD8+ T cells were sorted separately from peripheral blood before TCR sequencing. This specimen belongs to a study of OX40 agonist ivuxolimab in advanced cancers. Looking at the study overall: The costimulatory receptor OX40 (CD134) was targeted by ivuxolimab, a fully human IgG2 agonistic monoclonal antibody. The dose-escalation cohort was about 83% male with a mean age of about 65 years, ranging from roughly 20 to 80. Partial responses occurred in three dose-escalation patients, of whom one had hepatocellular carcinoma and two had cutaneous melanoma. Peripheral TCRbeta sequencing was intended to test whether TCR sequence diversity was altered and clonal T-cell expansion was caused by ivuxolimab. Prior anti-PD-1, anti-PD-L1 or anti-CTLA-4 therapy was permitted, and checkpoint inhibitors had been received by more than 35% of dose-escalation patients. Of the 50 or so patients in dose escalation, 19 had hepatocellular carcinoma, about 15 had melanoma, 9 had renal cell carcinoma and 9 had head and neck cancer. Intravenous ivuxolimab was administered to patients every 2 weeks at six dose levels: 0.01, 0.1, 0.3, 1.5, 3 and 10 mg/kg. The paper reports the monotherapy dose-escalation portion (N ≈ 50 patients) of the phase I ivuxolimab trial. Overall study results and their limits: In partial responders in the 0.1-3.0 mg/kg groups, normalized peripheral clonal expansion was found to be among the lowest, especially among CD8+ T cells. Which antigens the clonally expanded peripheral T cells were specific for was not determined. At doses of 0.1 to 3.0 mg/kg, clonal expansion of both CD4+ and CD8+ blood T cells was observed from baseline to week 6. Low levels of normalized T-cell clonal expansion were also seen in some nonresponding patients. After ivuxolimab, more expanded clones were found on average in CD8+ T cells than in CD4+ T cells.

To sequence the TCRbeta CDR3 region, genomic DNA was isolated from the sorted cells. The immunoSEQ Assay was used to sequence the TCRbeta CDR3 regions. TCRdb provides this immuneACCESS table in a form limited to in-frame rearrangements. Some clones are lacking; in checked studies, under half of them reflect an unresolved V gene, and why the rest are absent is not known. For this sample the table gives about 80,000 clones, of which more than 80% were detected only once. The ten largest clones represent roughly 2.3% of the sample. The sequences come from CD4+ or CD8+ T cells sorted from blood, collected in a trial of the OX40 agonist ivuxolimab. The clonotype originates from an adult with an advanced solid tumor such as melanoma, head and neck, liver or kidney cancer.

The sequenced DNA: TGTGCCAGCAGTTTAGAAGATCAGCCCCAGCATTTT. Its coded protein is CASSLEDQPQHF. The chain employs TRBV28 and TRBJ1-5; the D gene assignment is ambiguous. At the junction V is shortened by 2 bases and J by 5 bases, with 4 bases in between. From the cysteine through the phenylalanine, the CDR3 covers 12 amino acids. The only DNA kept is the CDR3, 36 bases in frame from the first base. Taken from the germline V gene, the CDR1 and CDR2 loops are MDHEN and SYDVKM. Supplemented by the reference TRBV28 and TRBJ1-5 proteins around the CDR3, the complete variable domain is DVKVTQSSRYLVKRTGEKVFLECVQDMDHENMFWYRQDPGLGLRLIYFSYDVKMKEKGDIPEGYSVSREKKERFSLILESASTNQTSMYLCASSLEDQPQHFGDGTRLSIL.